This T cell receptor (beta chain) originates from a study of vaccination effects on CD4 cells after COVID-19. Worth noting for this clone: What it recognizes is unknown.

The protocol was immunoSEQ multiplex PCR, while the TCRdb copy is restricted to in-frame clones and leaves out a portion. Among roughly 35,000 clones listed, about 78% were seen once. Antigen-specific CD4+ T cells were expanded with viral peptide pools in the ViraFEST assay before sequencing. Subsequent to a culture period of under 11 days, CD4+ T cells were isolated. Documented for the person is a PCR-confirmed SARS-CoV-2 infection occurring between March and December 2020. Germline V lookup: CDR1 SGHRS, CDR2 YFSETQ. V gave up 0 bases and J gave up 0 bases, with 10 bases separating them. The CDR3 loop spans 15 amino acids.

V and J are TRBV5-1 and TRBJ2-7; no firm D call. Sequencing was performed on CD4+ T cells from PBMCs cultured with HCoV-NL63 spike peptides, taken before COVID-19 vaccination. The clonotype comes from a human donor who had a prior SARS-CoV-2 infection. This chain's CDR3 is CASSLGSLISYEQYF. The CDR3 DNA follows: TGCGCCAGCAGCTTGGGCTCCCTCATCTCCTACGAGCAGTACTTC.